This TCR beta chain was recovered during a study of cytomegalovirus exposure and HLA in healthy donors. Findings of the study overall: Later on, an analysis found that several of the most significant clusters appeared to be linked to common viral pathogens, which included parvovirus B19. Researchers catalogued around 150 TCR beta chains as cytomegalovirus-associated.

V was cut by 3 bases and J by 1 base, with 5 bases left in between. CDR1 is GTSNPN, CDR2 SVGIG, per germline (reference sequence). The length of the CDR3 is 12 residues. Regarding this clone: What it recognizes is unknown.

60 Vbeta and 13 Jbeta primers were used in PCR. Clones were sequenced by immunoSEQ multiplex PCR, and TCRdb holds only the in-frame ones, with some missing. The sample has about 150,000 clones, about four fifths seen once; the top ten hold roughly 8%. The chain couples TRBV30 to TRBJ2-3; D is unclear. The sample consisted of PBMCs. The sequence derives from a man aged 25-45 years in good health and CMV-seropositive. The CDR3 is CAWSPGTDTQYF. The CDR3 DNA follows: TGTGCCTGGAGCCCCGGCACAGATACGCAGTATTTT.